This TCR beta chain stems from a study of T cell repertoires in cytomegalovirus infection. Broader study findings: Across the ex vivo response, the dominant clonotypes were HLA-C-restricted CMV-specific TCR beta clonotypes.

TCRdb called the reads again in MiXCR, with one record for every CDR3 protein. The table shows around 78,000 distinct CDR3 sequences, with roughly a quarter occurring only once. This CDR3 region has 18 residues. V was cut by 0 bases and J by 0 bases, with 15 bases left in between. Looked up from germline, CDR1 is SGHAT and CDR2 is FQNNGV. This clonotype was detected ten times or more. Its antigen is unidentified. The clonotype originates from a human donor in good health (CMV status not recorded). Some clones in this sample may be carry-over from other donors' samples. The sample was CD8+ T cells from cultured PBMCs, taken from culture after CMV antigen stimulation. The chain recombines TRBV11-2 with TRBJ2-1, with a tentative D call TRBD2 (5 bases). Written as DNA, the CDR3 is TGTGCCAGCAGCTTAGATCGTGGAGGCCTGAGCTCCTACAATGAGCAGTTCTTC. Residues: CASSLDRGGLSSYNEQFF.